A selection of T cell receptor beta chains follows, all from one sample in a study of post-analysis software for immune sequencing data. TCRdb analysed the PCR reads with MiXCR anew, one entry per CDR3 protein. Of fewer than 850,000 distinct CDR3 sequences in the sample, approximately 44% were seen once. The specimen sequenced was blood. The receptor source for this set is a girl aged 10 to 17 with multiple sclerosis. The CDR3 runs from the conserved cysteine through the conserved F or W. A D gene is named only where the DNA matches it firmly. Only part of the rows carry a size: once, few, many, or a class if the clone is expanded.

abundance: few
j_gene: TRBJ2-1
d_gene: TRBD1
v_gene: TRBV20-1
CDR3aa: CSAPNEDRGLQDEQFF
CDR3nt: TGCAGTGCTCCCAATGAGGACAGGGGGCTTCAGGATGAGCAGTTCTTC

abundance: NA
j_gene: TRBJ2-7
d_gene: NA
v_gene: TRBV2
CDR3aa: CASLDFYEQYF
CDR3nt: TGTGCCAGCCTTGACTTCTACGAGCAGTACTTC

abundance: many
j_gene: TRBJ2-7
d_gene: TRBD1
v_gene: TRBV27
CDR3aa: CASSLGTGSYEQYF
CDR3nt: TGTGCCAGCAGCTTAGGGACAGGGTCCTACGAGCAGTACTTC

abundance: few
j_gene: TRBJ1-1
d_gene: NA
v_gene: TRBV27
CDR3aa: CASRMSREVRTEAFF
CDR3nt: TGTGCCAGCAGGATGAGCAGGGAGGTGAGGACTGAAGCTTTCTTT

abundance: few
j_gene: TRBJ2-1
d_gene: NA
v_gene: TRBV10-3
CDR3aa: CAISESGDPQFF
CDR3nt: TGTGCCATCAGTGAGTCGGGGGACCCGCAGTTCTTC

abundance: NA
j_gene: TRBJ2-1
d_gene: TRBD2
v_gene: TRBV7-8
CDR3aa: CASTRRGGVNNEQFF
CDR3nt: TGTGCCAGCACTCGGCGGGGAGGGGTGAACAATGAGCAGTTCTTC

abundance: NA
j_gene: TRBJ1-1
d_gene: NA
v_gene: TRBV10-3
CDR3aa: CAISESEGREAFF
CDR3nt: TGTGCCATCAGTGAGTCCGAGGGCCGGGAAGCTTTCTTT

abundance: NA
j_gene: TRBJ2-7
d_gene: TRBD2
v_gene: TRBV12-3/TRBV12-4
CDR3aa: CASSFGRPSYNEQYF
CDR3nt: TGTGCCAGCAGTTTCGGGAGGCCGTCCTACAATGAGCAGTACTTC

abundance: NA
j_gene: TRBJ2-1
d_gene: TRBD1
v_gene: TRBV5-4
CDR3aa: CASSFPGQGIMDEQFF
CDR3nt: TGTGCCAGCAGCTTTCCGGGACAGGGGATTATGGATGAGCAGTTCTTC

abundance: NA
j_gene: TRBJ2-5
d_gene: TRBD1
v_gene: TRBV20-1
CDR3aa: CSASLRGLRETQYF
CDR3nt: TGCAGTGCTAGCCTCAGGGGGCTGAGGGAGACCCAGTACTTC

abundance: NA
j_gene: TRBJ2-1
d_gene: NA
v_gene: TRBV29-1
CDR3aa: CSAHSNEQFF
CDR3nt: TGCAGCGCTCACAGCAATGAGCAGTTCTTC

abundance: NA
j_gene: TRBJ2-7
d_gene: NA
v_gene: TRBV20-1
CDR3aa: CSAEGDSPRVPYEQYF
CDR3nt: TGCAGTGCTGAGGGGGATAGTCCAAGAGTTCCTTACGAGCAGTACTTC

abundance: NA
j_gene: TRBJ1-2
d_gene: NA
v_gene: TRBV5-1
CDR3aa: CASSFVVDNGYTF
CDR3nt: TGCGCCAGCAGCTTTGTGGTAGACAATGGCTACACCTTC

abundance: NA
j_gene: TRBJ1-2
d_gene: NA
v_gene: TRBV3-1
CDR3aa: CASSPPRTAPRGYTF
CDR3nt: TGTGCCAGCAGCCCCCCCCGAACCGCACCGCGTGGCTACACCTTC

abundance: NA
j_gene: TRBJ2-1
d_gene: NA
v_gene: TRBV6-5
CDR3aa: CASSYSRNNEQFF
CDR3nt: TGTGCCAGCAGTTACTCAAGGAACAATGAGCAGTTCTTC

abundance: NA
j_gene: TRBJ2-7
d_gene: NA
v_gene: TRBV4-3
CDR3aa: CASSQDLNYEQYF
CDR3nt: TGCGCCAGCAGCCAAGACCTAAACTACGAGCAGTACTTC

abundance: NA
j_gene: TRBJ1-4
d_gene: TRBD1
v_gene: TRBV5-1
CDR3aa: CASSPGQASNEKLFF
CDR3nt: TGCGCCAGCAGCCCTGGACAGGCTTCTAATGAAAAACTGTTTTTT

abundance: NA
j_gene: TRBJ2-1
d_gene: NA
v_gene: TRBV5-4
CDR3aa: CASSPGAPGNEQFF
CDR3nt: TGTGCCAGCAGTCCCGGGGCTCCGGGCAATGAGCAGTTCTTC

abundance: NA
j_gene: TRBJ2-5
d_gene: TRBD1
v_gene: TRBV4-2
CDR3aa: CASSLGQDQETQYF
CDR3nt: TGTGCCAGCAGCCTAGGACAGGACCAAGAGACCCAGTACTTC

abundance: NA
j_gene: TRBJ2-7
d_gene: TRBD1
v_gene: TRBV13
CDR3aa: CASSQPGQGSYEQYF
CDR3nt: TGTGCCAGCAGCCAACCGGGACAGGGGAGCTACGAGCAGTACTTC

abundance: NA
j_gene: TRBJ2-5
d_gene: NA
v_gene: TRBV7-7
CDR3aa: CASSPAGGRQETQYF
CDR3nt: TGTGCTAGCAGCCCGGCAGGGGGGAGGCAAGAGACCCAGTACTTC

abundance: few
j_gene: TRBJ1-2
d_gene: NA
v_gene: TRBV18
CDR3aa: CASSPPYGGASYGYTF
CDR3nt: TGTGCCAGCTCACCACCGTATGGGGGCGCTTCCTATGGCTACACCTTC

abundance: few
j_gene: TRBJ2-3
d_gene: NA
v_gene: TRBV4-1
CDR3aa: CASSQDFVNGAADTQYF
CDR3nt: TGCGCCAGCAGCCAAGACTTCGTAAACGGGGCGGCAGATACGCAGTATTTT

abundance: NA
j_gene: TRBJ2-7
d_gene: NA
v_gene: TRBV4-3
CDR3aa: CASSQDRLGRSNYEQYF
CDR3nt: TGCGCCAGCAGCCAAGATCGGTTAGGGCGGTCCAACTACGAGCAGTACTTC

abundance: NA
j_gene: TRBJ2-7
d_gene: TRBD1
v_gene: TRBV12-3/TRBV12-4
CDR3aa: CASSTAGTGGYEQYF
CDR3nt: TGTGCCAGCAGTACGGCCGGGACAGGGGGCTACGAGCAGTACTTC

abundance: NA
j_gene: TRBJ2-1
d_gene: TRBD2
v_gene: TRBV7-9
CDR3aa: CASSSGTSGRGRQFF
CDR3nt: TGTGCCAGCAGCTCCGGGACTAGCGGGAGAGGAAGGCAGTTCTTC

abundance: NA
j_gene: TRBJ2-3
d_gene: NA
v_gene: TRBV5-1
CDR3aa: CASSFTSGSTDTQYF
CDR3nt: TGCGCCAGCAGCTTTACCTCAGGGAGCACAGATACGCAGTATTTT

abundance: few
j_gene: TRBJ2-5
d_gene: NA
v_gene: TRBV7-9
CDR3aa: CASSPKGAYPGETQYF
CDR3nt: TGTGCCAGCAGCCCAAAAGGGGCGTATCCAGGGGAGACCCAGTACTTC